This is a list of T cell receptor beta chains from one sample in a study of T cell repertoires in cytomegalovirus infection. Which antigens these TCRs recognize remains unknown. TCRdb independently ran MiXCR on the reads; one entry per CDR3 protein. The data hold roughly 80,000 distinct CDR3 sequences, with 20% to 30% observed a single time. The sample here was CD8+ T cells from cultured PBMCs, taken from culture after CMV antigen stimulation. The receptors come from a human donor in good health (CMV status not recorded). Some clones in this sample may be carry-over from other donors' samples. CDR3s include the opening cysteine and the closing phenylalanine or tryptophan. D genes are given only for firm matches. Not all rows give a size; the values are once, few, many and, for expanded clones, a class.

clone_size,v_call,d_call,j_call,cdr3_aa,cdr3_nt
many,TRBV7-2,.,TRBJ1-4,CASSLGRAPDEKLFF,TGTGCCAGCAGCTTAGGGAGGGCGCCTGATGAAAAACTGTTTTTT
many,TRBV7-2,.,TRBJ1-4,CASSPATNEKLFF,TGTGCCAGCAGCCCAGCAACTAATGAAAAACTGTTTTTT
.,TRBV19,.,TRBJ2-7,CASSIGSYEQYF,TGTGCCAGTAGTATAGGGTCCTACGAGCAGTACTTC
.,TRBV30,.,TRBJ1-1,CAWSVGQNTEAFF,TGTGCCTGGAGTGTAGGGCAGAACACTGAAGCTTTCTTT
.,TRBV20-1,TRBD2,TRBJ2-5,CSARVPSGRTISLTQYF,TGCAGTGCTAGAGTGCCTAGCGGGAGAACCATATCTCTTACCCAGTACTTC
few,TRBV29-1,TRBD1,TRBJ2-7,CSVEDRTSYEQYF,TGCAGCGTCGAGGACAGGACCTCCTACGAGCAGTACTTC
.,TRBV6-1,TRBD1,TRBJ2-7,CATKGAQGSYEQYF,TGTGCCACCAAGGGGGCGCAGGGCTCCTACGAGCAGTACTTC
.,TRBV14,.,TRBJ1-1,CASSQGARNTEAFF,TGTGCCAGCAGCCAGGGGGCCCGGAACACTGAAGCTTTCTTT
.,TRBV4-1,TRBD2,TRBJ2-3,CANSSGGDTQYF,TGCGCGAACAGTAGCGGGGGAGATACGCAGTATTTT
few,TRBV6-1,TRBD1,TRBJ1-1,CASKNRGNTEAFF,TGTGCCAGCAAGAACAGGGGAAACACTGAAGCTTTCTTT
.,TRBV6-1,.,TRBJ1-2,CASSDSRSNYGYTF,TGTGCCAGCAGTGACTCTCGCTCTAACTATGGCTACACCTTC
.,TRBV5-1,.,TRBJ2-3,CASSSQARTDTQYF,TGCGCCAGCAGCTCCCAGGCTAGGACAGATACGCAGTATTTT
few,TRBV7-2,.,TRBJ2-7,CASSFPPAPWQYF,TGTGCCAGCAGCTTCCCCCCAGCCCCCTGGCAGTACTTC
many,TRBV7-7,TRBD1,TRBJ2-2,CASSPMTGTNTGELFF,TGTGCCAGCAGCCCGATGACAGGGACGAACACCGGGGAGCTGTTTTTT
few,TRBV20-1,TRBD1,TRBJ1-2,CSASQGQGASGYTF,TGCAGTGCCTCACAAGGACAGGGGGCAAGTGGCTACACCTTC
.,TRBV12-3/TRBV12-4,.,TRBJ2-7,CASSSSLQYEQYF,TGTGCCAGCAGTTCTTCTTTACAGTACGAGCAGTACTTC
many,TRBV7-2,.,TRBJ2-3,CASSLVGGQGGLSTDTQYF,TGTGCCAGCAGCTTAGTAGGGGGGCAGGGAGGTCTTAGCACAGATACGCAGTATTTT
few,TRBV11-3,TRBD1,TRBJ2-7,CASRPGGRANEQYF,TGTGCCAGCAGGCCAGGGGGCAGGGCCAACGAGCAGTACTTC
many,TRBV11-2,.,TRBJ2-5,CASSLSSDDQETQYF,TGTGCCAGCAGCTTGTCCAGCGACGACCAAGAGACCCAGTACTTC
.,TRBV12-3/TRBV12-4,.,TRBJ1-5,CASRRGAFQPQHF,TGTGCCAGCCGGAGGGGGGCTTTTCAGCCCCAGCATTTT
.,TRBV7-9,TRBD1,TRBJ2-7,CASSPPGQAYEQYF,TGTGCCAGCAGCCCGCCGGGACAGGCCTACGAGCAGTACTTC
many,TRBV7-2,.,TRBJ2-1,CASSLAGHEQFF,TGTGCCAGCAGCTTAGCCGGCCATGAGCAGTTCTTC
.,TRBV5-4,.,TRBJ2-1,CASSFRTGNEQFF,TGTGCCAGCAGCTTTCGTACAGGCAATGAGCAGTTCTTC
many,TRBV15,.,TRBJ2-3,CATSRDYFSGSTDTQYF,TGTGCCACCAGCAGAGATTATTTTTCGGGGAGCACAGATACGCAGTATTTT
few,TRBV12-3/TRBV12-4,TRBD1,TRBJ1-2,CASSFLTTGGAYGYTF,TGTGCCAGCAGTTTCCTTACTACAGGGGGCGCGTATGGCTACACCTTC
few,TRBV6-5,.,TRBJ1-1,CASSYSRLTEAFF,TGTGCCAGCAGTTACTCCAGACTCACTGAAGCTTTCTTT
.,TRBV7-9,.,TRBJ2-3,CASSHPVDTQYF,TGTGCCAGCAGCCACCCGGTGGATACGCAGTATTTT
many,TRBV7-9,.,TRBJ2-7,CASSLTGNEQYF,TGTGCCAGCAGCCTTACAGGGAACGAGCAGTACTTC
many,TRBV4-2,TRBD2,TRBJ2-2,CASSQESPSGVSGELFF,TGTGCCAGCAGCCAAGAAAGCCCTAGCGGGGTCTCCGGGGAGCTGTTTTTT
few,TRBV18,.,TRBJ1-1,CASSPFTRNGRDTEAFF,TGTGCCAGCTCACCTTTCACACGGAACGGGCGGGACACTGAAGCTTTCTTT
many,TRBV27,.,TRBJ2-7,CASSLSAETYEQYF,TGTGCCAGCAGTTTATCTGCAGAAACCTACGAGCAGTACTTC
many,TRBV4-3,.,TRBJ1-2,CASSQDSTGPLANYGYTF,TGCGCCAGCAGCCAAGATTCAACCGGACCATTAGCTAACTATGGCTACACCTTC
few,TRBV6-1,TRBD2,TRBJ2-3,CATARGEKDTQYF,TGTGCCACTGCTCGGGGGGAGAAAGATACGCAGTATTTT
few,TRBV6-1,.,TRBJ2-2,CASGRGHSTGELFF,TGTGCCAGCGGGCGGGGACACAGCACCGGGGAGCTGTTTTTT
few,TRBV28,TRBD2,TRBJ2-7,CASSFTAGSYEQYF,TGTGCCAGCAGTTTCACAGCGGGAAGCTACGAGCAGTACTTC
many,TRBV6-5,.,TRBJ1-2,CASRTGQFYGYTF,TGTGCCAGCAGGACTGGACAGTTCTATGGCTACACCTTC
few,TRBV9,.,TRBJ2-2,CASSVVSESGELFF,TGTGCCAGCAGCGTAGTTTCGGAATCCGGGGAGCTGTTTTTT
few,TRBV27,TRBD1,TRBJ2-7,CASSLSKGDRLPYEQYF,TGTGCCAGCAGTTTATCGAAAGGGGACAGACTACCCTACGAGCAGTACTTC
many,TRBV20-1,.,TRBJ2-4,CSARDFGASKNIQYF,TGCAGTGCTAGAGATTTCGGGGCCTCCAAAAACATTCAGTACTTC
once,TRBV24-1,.,TRBJ2-1,CATSDAGTPEEDEQFF,TGTGCCACCAGTGATGCCGGGACACCCGAAGAGGATGAGCAGTTCTTC
.,TRBV20-1,TRBD1,TRBJ1-1,CSVAPGTGNTEAFF,TGCAGTGTCGCTCCCGGGACAGGGAACACTGAAGCTTTCTTT